This record covers a single TCR beta chain. No antigen is known for it. It has no much larger one-base neighbor in the sample; base qualities were not kept. The immunoSEQ Assay, a bias-controlled multiplex PCR, was used to amplify TCRbeta CDR3 regions from genomic DNA. The authors' pipeline ran thus. Nucleated cell counts per sample were estimated from amplification of reference gene primers within the assay. To quantify the absolute abundance of each unique TCRbeta CDR3 rearrangement, sequence reads were collapsed and filtered. For each sample, productive Simpson clonality was calculated as the square root of Simpson's diversity index over productive rearrangements. TCRdb's version of the immuneACCESS table is confined to in-frame rearrangements and falls short of the full clone set. An unresolved V gene accounts for under half of the shortfall where checked; the remainder is of unknown origin. The V and J calls and clone size are taken from that table; D and trimming were inferred from the DNA. The sample table lists under 250,000 clones, 70% to 90% of them with a count of one. The ten largest clonotypes hold less than 3% of the sample.

In Seattle, one collaborating source enrolled patients while the infection was active and tracked those patients longitudinally over the course of disease. Whole blood was collected in K2EDTA tubes by collaborating institutions according to the institutions' own protocols. For TCRbeta analysis, collaborator samples were shipped as frozen whole blood, as isolated PBMCs, or as DNA extracted from either sample type. This entry comes from a study of blood T cell repertoires in COVID-19 (TCRdb year 2020). As for the study more broadly: Samples covering the acute and convalescent phases of COVID-19 were provided by collaborators in the United States, Italy and Spain. The material from the prospective study consisted of cDNA or gDNA derived from T cells, B-cell-depleted T cells, or PBMCs. Subjects who had been exposed to COVID-19, were actively infected with it, or had recovered from it provided the deeply sampled blood TCRbeta repertoires that made up the dataset. The repertoires were released in a freely available public database intended as a resource for research on the immune response to SARS-CoV-2. The samples were drawn from two sources: the first 160 participants of the ongoing ImmuneRACE study, and 1,254 subjects contributed by 6 global collaborators. The sample metadata nearly always contained a de-identified subject ID, COVID-19 status, age in years and sex. Where HLA class I and class II types were available, the types were taken from metadata supplied by the sample provider, not from assay-based typing.

General study outcomes and caveats: The amount of clinical and demographic metadata varied by source and participant and was provided uncurated.

The clonotype comes from a man aged 25-45 years with COVID-19, enrolled during active disease. Sequencing was performed on peripheral blood.

Read as DNA, the sequence is TGTGCCACCGACGTCAGGCCTCAAGAGACCCAGTACTTC. This yields the protein CATDVRPQETQYF. The chain is assembled from TRBV2 and TRBJ2-5; no D gene call is confident. The CDR1 and CDR2 encoded by the germline V gene are SNHLY and FYNNEI. The CDR3 goes from the cysteine to the phenylalanine over 13 residues. Left in the record is the CDR3 DNA by itself, 39 bases read in frame from the first base. V is shortened by 10 bases, J by 2 bases, and the region joining them spans 14 bases.